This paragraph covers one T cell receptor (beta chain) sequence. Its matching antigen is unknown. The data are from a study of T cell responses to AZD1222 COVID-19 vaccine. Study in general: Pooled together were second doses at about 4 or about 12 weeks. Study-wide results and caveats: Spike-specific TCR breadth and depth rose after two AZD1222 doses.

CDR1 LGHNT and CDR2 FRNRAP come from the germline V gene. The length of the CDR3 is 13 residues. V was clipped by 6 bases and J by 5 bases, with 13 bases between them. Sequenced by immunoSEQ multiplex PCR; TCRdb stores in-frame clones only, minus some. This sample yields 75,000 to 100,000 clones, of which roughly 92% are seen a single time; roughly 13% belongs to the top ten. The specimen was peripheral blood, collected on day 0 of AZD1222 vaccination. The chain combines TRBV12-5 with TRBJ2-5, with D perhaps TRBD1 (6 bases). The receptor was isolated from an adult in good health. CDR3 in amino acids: CASGTDRGETQYF. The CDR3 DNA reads TGTGCTAGTGGCACGGACAGAGGGGAGACCCAGTACTTC.